This T cell receptor beta chain was identified during a study of T cell responses to AZD1222 COVID-19 vaccine. This CDR3 contains 17 residues. Between the trimmed V and J ends, which lost 3 bases and 1 base, there was a span of 19 bases. CDR1 is MNHEY, CDR2 SMNVEV, per germline (reference sequence). Here immunoSEQ multiplex PCR was the method, and the copy in TCRdb shows in-frame clones only, minus some. Altogether roughly 120,000 clones are present, around nine tenths being singletons, with the ten largest covering 7.5% to 9.5%. The clonotype was recovered from an adult in good health. The rearrangement links TRBV27 to TRBJ2-7; D is tentatively TRBD1 or TRBD2 (6 bases each). This specimen was peripheral blood, taken on day 0 of AZD1222 vaccination. CDR3 sequence: CASSFSPGAGPSYEQYF. The CDR3 coding sequence is TGTGCCAGCAGTTTCTCCCCGGGGGCCGGACCATCCTACGAGCAGTACTTC.